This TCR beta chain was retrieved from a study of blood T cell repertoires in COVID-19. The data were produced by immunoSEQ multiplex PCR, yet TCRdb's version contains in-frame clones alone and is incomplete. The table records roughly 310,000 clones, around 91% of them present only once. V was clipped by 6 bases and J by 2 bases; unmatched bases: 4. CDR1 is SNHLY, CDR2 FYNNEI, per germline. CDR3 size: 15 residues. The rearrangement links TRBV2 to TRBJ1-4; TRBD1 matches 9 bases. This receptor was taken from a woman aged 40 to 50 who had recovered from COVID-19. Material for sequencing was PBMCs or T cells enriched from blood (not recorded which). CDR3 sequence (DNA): TGTGCCAGCAGCGCTACAGGGGGCACTAATGAAAAACTGTTTTTT. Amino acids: CASSATGGTNEKLFF.